Each of the 11 T cell receptor beta chains below was sequenced from the same sample in a study of technical replicates of blood from a few donors. The table came from immunoSEQ multiplex PCR; TCRdb's copy has only in-frame clones and leaves some out. Among some 70,000 clones listed, under 98% were seen once. The sequencing input was T cells isolated from PBMCs. All receptors come from a human donor in good health.

This chain links TRBV19 with TRBJ1-4; D gene uncertain. CDR1 LNHDA and CDR2 SQIVND come from the germline V gene (reference sequence). The CDR3 spans 12 residues. Trimming left V 6 bases short and J 7 bases short, with 9 bases between. This CDR3 is CASRARLEKLFF. The CDR3 DNA reads as TGTGCCAGTAGGGCCCGACTTGAAAAACTGTTTTTT.

This clone has a single count. CDR3 nucleotide sequence: TGTGCCAGCAGCTTTTCAGGGGTCCAAGAGACCCAGTACTTC. Translating it yields CASSFSGVQETQYF. This rearrangement joins TRBV5-4 to TRBJ2-5; D might be TRBD1 (6 bases). There are 14 residues in the CDR3. The V gene's germline CDR1 is SGHNT and CDR2 YYREEE (reference sequence). The V end was cut by 2 bases, the J end by 1 base, with 9 bases between.

This clone was observed once. The J gene is TRBJ2-7, the V gene TRBV6-5; perhaps TRBD1 as D (6 bases). There are 16 residues in the CDR3. Between the trimmed V and J ends, which lost 0 bases and 3 bases, there was a span of 15 bases. CDR1 and CDR2 from the germline V gene are MNHEY and SVGAGI. This CDR3 is CASSYSSTGQVYEQYF. CDR3 coding DNA: TGTGCCAGCAGTTACTCGAGTACAGGGCAGGTCTACGAGCAGTACTTC.

The chain uses TRBV5-5 and TRBJ1-2; tentatively, D is TRBD1 (6 bases). CDR1 is SGHKS, CDR2 YYEKEE, per germline (reference sequence). V lost 1 base and J lost 0, with 16 bases in between. This CDR3 contains 17 residues. The CDR3 DNA follows: TGTGCCAGCAGCTTGTGGGGGCAGGCACCTTCTAACTATGGCTACACCTTC. Protein: CASSLWGQAPSNYGYTF.

The gene calls are TRBV13 and TRBJ2-3, with 11 bases matching TRBD2. The CDR3 spans 16 residues. J lost 4 bases, V lost 5 bases, and 8 bases had no gene match. Per germline, CDR1 PRHDT and CDR2 FYEKMQ (reference sequence). The chain's CDR3 is CASSPEGTSGPDTQYF. The CDR3 DNA is TGTGCCAGCAGCCCAGAGGGGACTAGCGGACCAGATACGCAGTATTTT.

The chain combines TRBV13 with TRBJ2-7; 8 nucleotides align to TRBD1. The CDR3 contains 15 residues. The germline V gene has CDR1 PRHDT and CDR2 FYEKMQ (reference sequence). After removal of 5 bases from V and 0 bases from J, the junction contained 6 bases not matched to a gene. The CDR3 nucleotides read TGTGCCAGCAGCCCGGGACAGGTTAACTCCTACGAGCAGTACTTC. Translating gives CASSPGQVNSYEQYF.

J is TRBJ2-1 and V is TRBV7-9; D gene uncertain. The germline CDR1 and CDR2 sequences are SEHNR and FQNEAQ (reference sequence). The CDR3 extends over 15 amino acids. Trimming took off 1 base at V and 8 bases at J, with 15 bases between the two ends. CDR3 in DNA: TGTGCCAGCAGCTTAGGACTTCCGAACTTGGATGAGCAGTTCTTC. Its translation: CASSLGLPNLDEQFF.

This rearrangement joins TRBV5-6 to TRBJ2-7; possibly TRBD2 for D (5 bases). V shed 2 bases and J shed 0 bases, with 21 bases lying between them. Germline values: CDR1 SGHDT, CDR2 YYEEEE. This CDR3 region has 18 residues. The CDR3 here is CASSLYGFWTSLSYEQYF. CDR3 nucleotide sequence: TGTGCCAGCAGCTTATATGGGTTCTGGACTTCTCTCTCCTACGAGCAGTACTTC.

The table lists this clone with a count of one. The chain has TRBV7-3 and TRBJ2-6; TRBD2 matches 7 bases. Trimming removed 0 bases from V and 0 bases from J; junction bases left unmatched: 5. Germline loops: CDR1 SGHTA, CDR2 FQGTGA. CDR3 size: 18 residues. The CDR3 is CASSLTGGAHSGANVLTF. CDR3 in DNA: TGTGCCAGCAGCTTAACGGGAGGGGCCCACTCTGGGGCCAACGTCCTGACTTTC.

V and J are TRBV5-1 and TRBJ1-5; D possibly corresponds to TRBD1 (6 bases). V was shortened by 4 bases and J by 5 bases, with 10 bases between the two germline ends. Per the germline V gene, CDR1 is SGHRS and CDR2 is YFSETQ. CDR3 length equals 13 residues. The CDR3 sequence is CASSINRDQPQHF. DNA for the CDR3: TGCGCCAGCAGCATTAACAGGGATCAGCCCCAGCATTTT.

The chain is built from TRBV9 and TRBJ2-5, with TRBD2 matching over 9 bases. In germline, CDR1 is SGDLS, CDR2 YYNGEE. This CDR3 spans 15 amino acids. V was pared by 4 bases and J by 1 base, with 5 bases of the junction left unmatched. CDR3: CASSLAGALQETQYF. The CDR3 DNA reads TGTGCCAGCAGCTTAGCGGGAGCTCTCCAAGAGACCCAGTACTTC. Variable domain in full (rest from reference TRBV9 and TRBJ2-5): DSGVTQTPKHLITATGQRVTLRCSPRSGDLSVYWYQQSLDQGLQFLIQYYNGEERAKGNILERFSAQQFPDLHSELNLSSLELGDSALYFCASSLAGALQETQYFGPGTRLLVL.